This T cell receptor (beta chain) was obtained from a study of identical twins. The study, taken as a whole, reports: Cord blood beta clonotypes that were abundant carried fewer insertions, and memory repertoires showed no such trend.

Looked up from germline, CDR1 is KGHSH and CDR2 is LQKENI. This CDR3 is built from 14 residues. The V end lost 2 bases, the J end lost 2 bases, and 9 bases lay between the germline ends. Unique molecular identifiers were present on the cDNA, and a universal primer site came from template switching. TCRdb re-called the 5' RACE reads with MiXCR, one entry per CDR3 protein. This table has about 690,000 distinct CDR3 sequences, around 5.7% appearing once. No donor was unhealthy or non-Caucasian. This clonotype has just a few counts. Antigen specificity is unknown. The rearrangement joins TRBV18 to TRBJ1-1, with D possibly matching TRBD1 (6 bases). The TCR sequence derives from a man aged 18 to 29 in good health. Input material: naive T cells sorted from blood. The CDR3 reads CASSPIGTNTEAFF. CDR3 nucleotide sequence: TGTGCCAGCTCACCAATCGGGACAAACACTGAAGCTTTCTTT.